The 28 T cell receptor beta chains presented below share a single source sample, sequenced in a study of Ad26.COV2.S vaccination and SARS-CoV-2 variants. Libraries were prepared by immunoSEQ multiplex PCR; TCRdb keeps only in-frame clonotypes and omits some of them. Here the sample spans about 480,000 clones, around 88% being singletons. Treatment here: some 20 received Ad26.COV2.S at low or high dose, single or two shots; a few received placebo; per-sample allocation not given. Specimen acquisition occurred on day 63 following the initial vaccine or placebo injection. The sequences come from peripheral blood, collected in a trial of Ad26.COV2.S vaccine versus placebo. Receptors originate from a person between 18 and 59 years old who received the Ad26.COV2.S COVID-19 vaccine or a placebo.

The chain combines TRBV5-1 with TRBJ1-3; D unresolved. This CDR3 has 14 amino acids. Trimming stripped 0 bases from V and 0 bases from J, with 4 bases between. Germline V lookup: CDR1 SGHRS, CDR2 YFSETQ. DNA of the CDR3: TGCGCCAGCAGCTTGGATATCTCTGGAAACACCATATATTTT. This sequence encodes CASSLDISGNTIYF.

The table lists this clone with a count of one. This chain links TRBV25-1 with TRBJ1-2; no definite D call. The CDR3 runs 12 residues. Germline V gives CDR1 MGHDK, CDR2 SYGVNS. V dropped 3 bases and J dropped 4 bases, with 6 bases sitting between them. The CDR3 bases are TGTGCCAGCAGTGAGGCTACCTATGGCTACACCTTC. Translating it yields CASSEATYGYTF.

V usage is TRBV7-2 and J usage is TRBJ2-3; 7 bases are a match to TRBD1. Germline CDR1 and CDR2: SGHTA and FQGNSA. The CDR3 contains 16 residues. V trimming: 1 base; J trimming: 2 bases; junction bases outside the gene matches: 6. The CDR3 is CASSLVGTVDTDTQYF. CDR3 in DNA: TGTGCCAGCAGCTTAGTTGGGACAGTAGACACAGATACGCAGTATTTT.

The chain recombines TRBV10-3 with TRBJ2-3; D is perhaps TRBD1 (5 bases). The length of the CDR3 is 16 residues. V shed 4 bases and J shed 8 bases, with 22 bases lying between them. From germline, CDR1 is ENHRY and CDR2 SYGVKD. The CDR3 DNA follows: TGTGCCATCAGTGGCGGCGGCCCGCAGGGCACGGGTACGCAGTATTTT. Residues: CAISGGGPQGTGTQYF.

J is TRBJ1-2 and V is TRBV12-3 or TRBV12-4, with no clear D. V gave up 2 bases and J gave up 6 bases, with 7 bases separating them. This CDR3 has 12 residues. The CDR3 here is CASSLRADGYTF. The CDR3 coding sequence is TGTGCCAGCAGTTTACGGGCGGATGGCTACACCTTC.

The chain has TRBV19 and TRBJ2-3, with a tentative D call TRBD1 (5 bases). The CDR3 is 12 residues long. Germline assignment: CDR1 LNHDA and CDR2 SQIVND (reference sequence). V lost 6 bases and J 6 bases, leaving 10 bases between the germline ends. The CDR3, as DNA: TGTGCCAGTAGAGGGGCGGAGGATACGCAGTATTTT. This codes for CASRGAEDTQYF.

The chain's CDR3 is CASTQGSPVIEQYF. In DNA, the CDR3 is TGTGCCAGCACCCAGGGGAGTCCCGTTATCGAGCAGTACTTC. The chain uses TRBV6-5 and TRBJ2-7; perhaps TRBD1 as D (6 bases). The CDR3 extends over 14 amino acids. V lost 7 bases and J 6 bases, leaving 19 bases between the germline ends. Germline V gives CDR1 MNHEY, CDR2 SVGAGI.

The J gene is TRBJ1-6, the V gene TRBV28, with D tentatively TRBD1 (5 bases). CDR3 size: 15 residues. CDR1 and CDR2 (germline): MDHEN, SYDVKM. The V and J ends lost 3 bases and 6 bases respectively, with 12 bases between them. CDR3 region: CASSFDQDTNSPLHF. The DNA of the CDR3 is TGTGCCAGCAGTTTCGACCAGGACACTAATTCACCCCTCCACTTT.

V usage is TRBV6-4 and J usage is TRBJ2-1; the D gene is possibly TRBD2 (5 bases). Trimming took off 5 bases at V and 5 bases at J, with 10 bases between the two ends. CDR1 and CDR2 from the germline V gene are MRHNA and SNTAGT. The CDR3 has 13 residues. This chain's CDR3 is CASSLSGNNEQFF. CDR3 bases: TGTGCCAGCAGTCTCAGCGGAAACAATGAGCAGTTCTTC.

As concerns this clone: Other nucleotide sequences in the sample specify the same CDR3. The chain recombines TRBV19 with TRBJ1-5; 9 bases map to TRBD1. The CDR3 covers 15 residues. V was clipped by 0 bases and J by 4 bases; unmatched bases: 1. Germline CDR1 is LNHDA and CDR2 is SQIVND (reference sequence). The CDR3 DNA is TGTGCCAGTAGTATAGATGGACAGGGGAATCAGCCCCAGCATTTT. Translating it yields CASSIDGQGNQPQHF.

J is TRBJ2-1 and V is TRBV27; 11 bases line up with TRBD2. The CDR3 loop spans 14 amino acids. Germline CDR1 is MNHEY and CDR2 is SMNVEV (reference sequence). After removal of 4 bases from V and 6 bases from J, the junction contained 2 bases not matched to a gene. CDR3 nucleotide sequence: TGTGCCAGCAGTTATACTAGCGGGAGCAATGAGCAGTTCTTC. Its protein is CASSYTSGSNEQFF.

The chain couples TRBV11-2 to TRBJ1-4; perhaps TRBD1 as D (5 bases). The V gene lost 0 bases and the J gene lost 10 bases, with 24 bases spanning the gap. The V gene's germline CDR1 is SGHAT and CDR2 FQNNGV. The CDR3 totals 18 residues. The CDR3 DNA reads TGTGCCAGCAGCTTAGACGGTGGGGGGGGTAGGTCTTATGGAAAACTGTTTTTT. Residues: CASSLDGGGGRSYGKLFF.

The chain carries TRBV5-8 and TRBJ1-1; D possibly corresponds to TRBD1 (5 bases). V was pared by 5 bases and J by 9 bases, with 11 bases between. The CDR3 is made up of 11 amino acids. Germline V gene data show CDR1 as SGHTS and CDR2 as YDEGEE. In DNA form, the CDR3 reads TGTGCCAGCAGATCCGGGACCCAAGCTTTCTTT. Its translation: CASRSGTQAFF.

The genes are TRBV6-6 and TRBJ2-3, with unresolved D. V lost 6 bases, J lost 3 bases, and 10 bases lay in between. CDR3 length equals 13 residues. CDR1 is MNHNY, CDR2 SVGAGI, per germline (reference sequence). The CDR3, as DNA: TGTGCCAGCAGCCCCAGGATAACAGATACGCAGTATTTT. Translated: CASSPRITDTQYF.

The J gene is TRBJ2-2, the V gene TRBV7-3; 7 bases align to TRBD1. Germline V gives CDR1 SGHTA, CDR2 FQGTGA. The CDR3 length is 19 residues. V dropped 2 bases and J dropped 2; count of bases not matched to a gene: 14. For the CDR3, the DNA is TGTGCCAGCAGCTTAGAGGTTGGCAGGGGGACCCTTAACACCGGGGAGCTGTTTTTT. It specifies CASSLEVGRGTLNTGELFF. The variable domain in full, completed from reference TRBV7-3 and TRBJ2-2, reads GAGVSQTPSNKVTEKGKYVELRCDPISGHTALYWYRQSLGQGPEFLIYFQGTGAADDSGLPNDRFFAVRPEGSVSTLKIQRTERGDSAVYLCASSLEVGRGTLNTGELFFGEGSRLTVL.

J is TRBJ2-7 and V is TRBV5-1; D unclear. Germline V gene data show CDR1 as SGHRS and CDR2 as YFSETQ. The CDR3 has 13 amino acids. V lost 1 base and J 2 bases, leaving 7 bases between the germline ends. Here the CDR3 DNA reads TGCGCCAGCAGCTTGTCTCCGGCCTACGAGCAGTACTTC. Translation: CASSLSPAYEQYF.

The gene calls are TRBV30 and TRBJ1-3, with TRBD1 identical over 9 bases. The germline gives CDR1 GTSNPN, CDR2 SVGIG (reference sequence). CDR3 length equals 14 residues. V lost 3 bases to trimming and J lost 9 bases; unmatched junction nucleotides: 9. CDR3 sequence: CAWSTGGAVVTIYF. The CDR3 nucleotides read TGTGCCTGGAGCACAGGGGGCGCGGTGGTCACCATATATTTT.

J is TRBJ2-3 and V is TRBV27, with 12 bases matching TRBD1. The trim removed 3 bases at V and 6 bases at J, leaving 10 bases unmatched. The CDR3 consists of 17 residues. Per the germline V gene, CDR1 is MNHEY and CDR2 is SMNVEV (reference sequence). The CDR3 reads CASSLAPPGQGADTQYF. CDR3 in DNA: TGTGCCAGCAGTTTGGCCCCGCCGGGACAGGGGGCGGATACGCAGTATTTT.

V gene TRBV28 combines with J gene TRBJ1-2, with 7 bases lining up with TRBD1. Germline V gene data show CDR1 as MDHEN and CDR2 as SYDVKM. V shed 5 bases and J 4 bases; nucleotides not matched to a gene: 7. This CDR3 is built from 14 residues. As DNA, the CDR3 is TGTGCCAGCAGTCCCCGGACAGGTCCCTATGGCTACACCTTC. Residues: CASSPRTGPYGYTF.

V and J are TRBV29-1 and TRBJ2-3; tentative D call: TRBD2 (6 bases). Trimming removed 0 bases from V and 2 bases from J, with 18 bases in between. The germline V gene encodes CDR1 SQVTM and CDR2 ANQGSEA. The CDR3 is made up of 17 amino acids. The CDR3 protein is CSVEDPGSAGHTDTQYF. In DNA, the CDR3 is TGCAGCGTTGAAGATCCCGGGAGTGCGGGGCACACAGATACGCAGTATTTT.

The V and J genes are TRBV4-3 and TRBJ2-5, with a possible D match to TRBD2 (6 bases). This CDR3 comprises 15 residues. Germline V gene lookup returns CDR1 LGHNA and CDR2 YSLEER. V lost 4 bases and J lost 5, with 17 bases in between. This CDR3 is CASSPGGTAGETQYF. The DNA of the CDR3 is TGCGCCAGCAGCCCTGGTGGGACCGCGGGGGAGACCCAGTACTTC.

This chain links TRBV7-2 with TRBJ1-1; a weak D match, TRBD1 (5 bases). CDR3 length: 16 residues. Trimming took off 4 bases at V and 1 base at J, with 16 bases between the two ends. Germline-derived CDR1 and CDR2 are SGHTA and FQGNSA. The CDR3 reads CASSSGKRVWNTEAFF. The CDR3 coding sequence is TGTGCCAGCAGCTCAGGGAAGAGAGTGTGGAACACTGAAGCTTTCTTT.

There are a few counts of this clone. The chain has TRBV6-5 and TRBJ1-5; D perhaps matches TRBD1 (6 bases). Per the germline V gene, CDR1 is MNHEY and CDR2 is SVGAGI. The CDR3 runs 15 residues. V was pared by 6 bases and J by 5 bases, with 17 bases between. In nucleotides, the CDR3 is TGTGCCAGCAGGGGGGCGGGGAGGTTGCATCAGCCCCAGCATTTT. It encodes CASRGAGRLHQPQHF.

The chain recombines TRBV4-1 with TRBJ2-5, with 7 bases fitting TRBD1. With 4 bases clipped from V and 5 bases from J, the junction kept 13 bases outside the gene matches. The CDR3 contains 16 residues. Germline lookup yields CDR1 MGHRA and CDR2 YSYEKL. The CDR3 is CASSPYSGTAEETQYF. In nucleotides, the CDR3 is TGCGCCAGCAGCCCTTACTCTGGGACAGCCGAGGAGACCCAGTACTTC.

This chain connects TRBV6-5 to TRBJ1-5, with unresolved D. CDR3 size: 13 residues. V lost 10 bases, J lost 7 bases, and 17 bases lay in between. Germline V gene sequence: CDR1 MNHEY, CDR2 SVGAGI. The CDR3 DNA reads as TGTGCCACCCGTTTCTTGGCCGGGCAGCCCCAGCATTTT. It is translated as CATRFLAGQPQHF.

This chain joins TRBV28 and TRBJ2-2; D is ambiguous. The CDR3 has 11 residues. Germline V gives CDR1 MDHEN, CDR2 SYDVKM. The V gene lost 6 bases and the J gene lost 6 bases, with 5 bases spanning the gap. This chain's CDR3 is CASRTAGELFF. The CDR3 DNA follows: TGTGCCAGCAGAACCGCCGGGGAGCTGTTTTTT.

The V gene is TRBV4-2, the J gene TRBJ2-7, with TRBD2 identical over 9 bases. CDR1 and CDR2 from the germline V gene are LGHNA and YNFKEQ. CDR3 length: 15 residues. Trimming removed 3 bases from V and 4 bases from J; junction bases left unmatched: 7. This CDR3 is CASSQTSGSDYEQYF. The CDR3 coding sequence is TGTGCCAGCAGCCAGACTAGCGGATCCGATTACGAGCAGTACTTC.

The rearrangement joins TRBV19 to TRBJ1-1; unclear D gene. Germline V gives CDR1 LNHDA, CDR2 SQIVND (reference sequence). This CDR3 is built from 12 residues. Trimming shortened V by 9 bases and J by 5 bases, and 13 bases separated the two germline ends. DNA for the CDR3: TGTGCCAGCAATAGCGGGAGGACTGAAGCTTTCTTT. Residues: CASNSGRTEAFF.